This TCR beta chain originates from a study of cytomegalovirus exposure and HLA in healthy donors. Turning to the study itself: HLA-typed donors contributed some 77 million unique TCRs, which were held in an early data release.

In regard to this clone: The antigen remains unidentified.

Amplification used 60 Vbeta primers and 13 Jbeta primers. Some clones are missing from TCRdb's copy, which holds only in-frame ones; the method was immunoSEQ multiplex PCR. This sample has 200,000 or so clones, with over 70% found just once. Germline loops: CDR1 KGHSH, CDR2 LQKENI. The CDR3 loop spans 14 amino acids. The V end lost 2 bases, the J end lost 4 bases, and 11 bases lay between the germline ends. Whole-study results and caveats: It was 150 to 200 TCR beta chains that were listed as cytomegalovirus-associated. In a later analysis, TCR beta V- and J-gene trimming showed a link to a missense DCLRE1C variant.

The receptor was derived from a man aged 45-65 years in good health and CMV-seronegative. The rearrangement joins TRBV18 to TRBJ1-2; D remains unclear. What was sequenced was PBMCs. The CDR3 DNA follows: TGTGCCAGCTCACCAGCCTTAACAGTCTATGGCTACACCTTC. Its protein product is CASSPALTVYGYTF.